This TCR beta chain was documented in a study of blood T cell repertoires in COVID-19. On the study more broadly: Collection of acute and convalescent COVID-19 samples took place in the United States, Italy and Spain.

Between the trimmed V and J ends, which lost 2 bases and 4 bases, there was a span of 13 bases. Germline assignment: CDR1 KGHSH and CDR2 LQKENI. The CDR3 runs 15 residues. Assay: immunoSEQ multiplex PCR; the TCRdb copy retains only in-frame clones and omits some. The sample comprises 130,000 to 150,000 clones, 65% to 85% of which are singletons, and approximately 13% rests with the top ten. The sequence was collected from a man aged 55 to 69 with active or convalescent COVID-19. The chain links TRBV18 to TRBJ2-3, with D possibly matching TRBD2 (6 bases). Sequenced: peripheral blood. CDR3 sequence reads: CASSPGGEVADTQYF. In DNA, the CDR3 is TGTGCCAGCTCACCAGGAGGGGAGGTTGCAGATACGCAGTATTTT.